A single T cell receptor (beta chain) is shown here with its context. This specimen includes other DNA sequences encoding the same CDR3. In the study's own analysis: Using reference gene primer amplification, nucleated cell counts were estimated. Method: immunoSEQ multiplex PCR; TCRdb's copy keeps in-frame clones and lacks some. V and J calls and clone size are as listed in that table; D and trimming were resolved from the DNA. The profile covers under 300,000 clones, with over 75% appearing a single time and around 2% taken by the ten largest. This entry comes from a study of blood T cell repertoires in COVID-19. For the study at large: In each case, the material was cDNA or gDNA derived from T cells, B-cell-depleted T cells, or PBMCs.

Recruitment covered 20 to 25 US areas and drew participants whose ages spanned about 18 to 95 years. Symptom resolution, clearance, or two negative PCRs marked donors in Cohort 3 as recovered. This CDR3 has 13 residues. Germline assignment: CDR1 SGHTA and CDR2 FQGTGA. The V and J ends lost 0 bases and 1 base respectively, with 3 bases between them. Input material: PBMCs or T cells enriched from blood (not recorded which). The chain recombines TRBV7-3 with TRBJ1-1; D not resolved. The clonotype was recovered from a woman aged 18-30 years who had recovered from COVID-19. The CDR3 DNA reads as TGTGCCAGCAGCTTAACAGCGAACACTGAAGCTTTCTTT. Residues: CASSLTANTEAFF.